The source of this T cell receptor (beta chain) is a study of neurological immune-mediated disorders (dated by TCRdb to the late 2010s). Background on the whole study: Of the roughly 34 multiple sclerosis patients, roughly 30 had relapsing-remitting MS and 3 had secondary progressive MS. The study compared peripheral blood TCR-beta repertoires of HTLV-I-associated myelopathy (HAM/TSP) patients, multiple sclerosis patients and healthy controls using UMI-based sequencing. Longitudinal samples, technical triplicates and paired sorted CD4+ and CD8+ T-cell subsets, alongside PBMC samples, were included among the roughly 98 TCR-beta libraries. The cohort comprised 68 subjects: some 14 HAM/TSP patients, 35 or so multiple sclerosis patients and approximately 20 healthy controls.

To synthesize cDNA, template-switch 5'RACE was performed with a primer carrying a 10-nucleotide random unique molecular identifier so that each TCR transcript was tagged. Over 190 million TCR-beta sequences, covering 15-18 subjects, were produced in each sequencing run. The RNeasy kit was used for extraction of total RNA. The KAPA Real-time Library Amplification kit was used to amplify TCR-beta VDJ regions with primers targeting the TCR constant region and the 5'RACE anchor. A first PCR added sample indexes and Illumina adaptors, and a second PCR then raised library yield. The roughly 650 bp TCR product was size-selected on a 2% E-gel SizeSelection system after Ampure bead purification. Library quality was checked on a Bioanalyzer, concentration was measured with Qubit, and libraries were quantified with the Kapa Library Quantification kit before pooling. Paired-end 2 x 150 bp sequencing of the libraries was performed on an Illumina HiSeq 2500. To increase sequence diversity, roughly 24-31% phiX was spiked into each library pool. Per the original workflow: Quality-filtered reads were processed with the UMI-based MiGEC pipeline, and over 85% of raw TCR sequences were removed by the MiGEC pipeline during error correction. VDJ genes were aligned to IMGT germline references, and clonotypes were defined by unique CDR3 amino acid sequence plus V-J genes. Clonal expansion, Shannon diversity and CDR3 relatedness (CalcPairwiseDistances, ClusterSamples) were evaluated with VDJtools, and phylogenetic trees were built with CLCbio workbench. Clones with at least 8 unique UMIs were defined as expanded, with this threshold being based on coefficient-of-variation modelling across technical triplicates. TCRdb redid the processing of the public reads, applying fastp at Q25 and MiXCR, and retained in-frame beta chains. Records with the same CDR3 protein are collapsed into one entry carrying the most frequent genes and DNA. The V and J calls were determined by TCRdb, not by the authors. This sample is represented by over 35,000 distinct CDR3 sequences; 2.5% of them were singletons. The ten largest make up less than 3% of the sample.

Many counts were recorded for this clonotype. Its antigen remains undetermined. Per-base qualities were not stored, and no clone one base away is much larger. Points the paper makes about the study in general: No identical CDR3 amino acid sequences were found to be shared among expanded clones across subjects, suggesting that TCR-beta repertoires were private in all groups. In phylogenetic analysis, the repertoires of 18 of 34 MS patients grouped into a cluster of related CDR3 sequences, which suggests a possible signature at the repertoire level. TCR clonal expansion was highest in HAM/TSP patients and lowest in MS patients, with MS patients falling below even healthy controls. No association of the MS cluster with clinical or MRI features was observed, and the need for larger cohorts was stated by the authors.

The germline V gene supplies CDR1 SGHRS and CDR2 YFSETQ. The CDR3 runs 16 residues from the cysteine to the phenylalanine. CDR3 DNA only is kept here, 48 bases in frame from base 1. For this chain, trimming is 4 bases at the V end and 4 bases at the J end, and the number of junction bases without a gene match is 7. Unsorted PBMC libraries were generated from 2 million PBMCs stored in RNAlater at -80 °C until RNA extraction. Multiple sclerosis patients were enrolled in a US clinical protocol evaluating disease progression by magnetic resonance imaging. Peripheral blood underwent Ficoll-Hypaque density gradient centrifugation to isolate PBMCs, which were then cryopreserved in liquid nitrogen.

The receptor's source is a man aged 50-59 years with multiple sclerosis. This chain joins TRBV5-1 to TRBJ2-7; TRBD2 fits 14 bases in the junction. What was sequenced was PBMCs. The CDR3: CASSAAGTSGGYEQYF. The DNA is TGCGCCAGCAGCGCTGCCGGGACTAGCGGGGGATACGAGCAGTACTTC.